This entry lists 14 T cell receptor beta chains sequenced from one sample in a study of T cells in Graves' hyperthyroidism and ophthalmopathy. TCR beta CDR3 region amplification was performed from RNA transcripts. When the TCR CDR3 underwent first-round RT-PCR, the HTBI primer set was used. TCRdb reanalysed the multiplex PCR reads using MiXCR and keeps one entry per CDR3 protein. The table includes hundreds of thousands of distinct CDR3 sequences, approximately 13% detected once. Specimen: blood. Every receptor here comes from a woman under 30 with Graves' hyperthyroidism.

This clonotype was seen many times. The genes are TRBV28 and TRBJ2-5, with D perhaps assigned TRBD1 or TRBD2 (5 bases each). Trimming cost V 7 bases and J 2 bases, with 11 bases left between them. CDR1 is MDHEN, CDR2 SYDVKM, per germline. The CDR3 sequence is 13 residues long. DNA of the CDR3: TGTGCCAGCAATCCGGGACGGCAAGAGACCCAGTACTTC. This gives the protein CASNPGRQETQYF.

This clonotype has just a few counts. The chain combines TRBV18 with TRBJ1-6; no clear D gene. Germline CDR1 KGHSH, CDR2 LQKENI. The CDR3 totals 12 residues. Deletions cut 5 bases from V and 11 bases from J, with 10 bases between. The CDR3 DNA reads TGTGCCAGCTCAGAACCCGGGGCACCCCTCCACTTT. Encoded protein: CASSEPGAPLHF.

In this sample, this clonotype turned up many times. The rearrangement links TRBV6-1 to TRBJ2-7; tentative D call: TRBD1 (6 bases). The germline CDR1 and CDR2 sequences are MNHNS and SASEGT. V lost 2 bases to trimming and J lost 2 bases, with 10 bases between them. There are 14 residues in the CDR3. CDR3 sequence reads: CASSELWGPYEQYF. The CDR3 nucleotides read TGTGCCAGCAGTGAATTGTGGGGGCCCTACGAGCAGTACTTC.

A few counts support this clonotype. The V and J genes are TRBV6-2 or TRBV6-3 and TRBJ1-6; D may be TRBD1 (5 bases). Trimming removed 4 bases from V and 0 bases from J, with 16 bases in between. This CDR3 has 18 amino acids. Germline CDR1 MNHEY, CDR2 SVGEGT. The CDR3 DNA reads TGTGCCAGCAGTTCGTTTCGGACAAGGAGCTCCTATAATTCACCCCTCCACTTT. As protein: CASSSFRTRSSYNSPLHF.

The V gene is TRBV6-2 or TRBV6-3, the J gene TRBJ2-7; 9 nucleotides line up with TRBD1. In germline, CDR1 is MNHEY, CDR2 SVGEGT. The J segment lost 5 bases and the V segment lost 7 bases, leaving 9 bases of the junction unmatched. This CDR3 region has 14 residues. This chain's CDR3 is CASTRDRVQDEQYF. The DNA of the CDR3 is TGTGCCAGCACCCGGGACAGGGTGCAGGACGAGCAGTACTTC.

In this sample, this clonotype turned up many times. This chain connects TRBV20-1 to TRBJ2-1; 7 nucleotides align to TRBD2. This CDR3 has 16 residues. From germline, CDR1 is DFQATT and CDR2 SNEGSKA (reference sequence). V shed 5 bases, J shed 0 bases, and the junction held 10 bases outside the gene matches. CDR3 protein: CSAAPSAGLSYNEQFF. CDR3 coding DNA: TGCAGTGCTGCCCCCTCAGCGGGACTCTCCTACAATGAGCAGTTCTTC.

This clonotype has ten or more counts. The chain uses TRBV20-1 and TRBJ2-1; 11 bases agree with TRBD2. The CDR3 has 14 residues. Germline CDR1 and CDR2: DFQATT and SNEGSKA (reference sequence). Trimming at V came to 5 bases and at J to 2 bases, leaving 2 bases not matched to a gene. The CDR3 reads CSALAGGPYNEQFF. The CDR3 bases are TGCAGTGCTTTAGCGGGAGGGCCCTACAATGAGCAGTTCTTC.

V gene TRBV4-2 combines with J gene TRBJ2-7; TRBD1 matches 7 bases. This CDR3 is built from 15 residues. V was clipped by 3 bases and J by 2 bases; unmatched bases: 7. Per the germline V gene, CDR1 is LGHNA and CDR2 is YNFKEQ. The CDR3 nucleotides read TGTGCCAGCAGCCAGGAGACAGGGACGCCCTACGAGCAGTACTTC. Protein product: CASSQETGTPYEQYF.

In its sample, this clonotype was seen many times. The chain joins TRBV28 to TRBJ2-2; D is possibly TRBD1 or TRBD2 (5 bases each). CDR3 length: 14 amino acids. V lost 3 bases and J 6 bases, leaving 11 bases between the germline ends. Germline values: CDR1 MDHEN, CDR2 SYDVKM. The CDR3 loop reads CASSFRLGAGELFF. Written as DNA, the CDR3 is TGTGCCAGCAGTTTTCGGTTGGGGGCCGGGGAGCTGTTTTTT.

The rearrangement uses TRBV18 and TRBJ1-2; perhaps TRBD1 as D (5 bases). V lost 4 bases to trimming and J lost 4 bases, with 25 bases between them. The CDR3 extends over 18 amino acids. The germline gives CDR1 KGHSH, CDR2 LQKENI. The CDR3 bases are TGTGCCAGCTCACTCATACCTCCCGCTGAGGGGAACTCCTATGGCTACACCTTC. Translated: CASSLIPPAEGNSYGYTF.

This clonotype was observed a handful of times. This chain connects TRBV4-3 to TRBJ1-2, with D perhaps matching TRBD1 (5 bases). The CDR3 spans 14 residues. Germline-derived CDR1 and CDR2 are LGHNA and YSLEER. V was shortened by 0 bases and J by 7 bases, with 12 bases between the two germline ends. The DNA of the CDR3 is TGCGCCAGCAGCCAAGATCCAGGGAGGGTTGGCTACACCTTC. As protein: CASSQDPGRVGYTF.

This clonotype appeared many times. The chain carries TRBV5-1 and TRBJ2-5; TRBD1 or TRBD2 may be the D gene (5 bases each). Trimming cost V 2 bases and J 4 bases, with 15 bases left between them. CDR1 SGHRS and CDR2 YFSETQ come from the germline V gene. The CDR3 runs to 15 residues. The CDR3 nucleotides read TGCGCCAGCAGCTTCGAAGCGGTTGGGGGAGAGACCCAGTACTTC. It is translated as CASSFEAVGGETQYF.

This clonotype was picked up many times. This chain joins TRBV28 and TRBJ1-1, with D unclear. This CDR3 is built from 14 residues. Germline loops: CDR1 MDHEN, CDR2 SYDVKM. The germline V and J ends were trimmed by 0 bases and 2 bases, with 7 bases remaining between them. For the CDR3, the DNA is TGTGCCAGCAGTTTATGGGGCGGAAACACTGAAGCTTTCTTT. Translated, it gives CASSLWGGNTEAFF. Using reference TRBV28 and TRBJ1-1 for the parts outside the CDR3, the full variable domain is DVKVTQSSRYLVKRTGEKVFLECVQDMDHENMFWYRQDPGLGLRLIYFSYDVKMKEKGDIPEGYSVSREKKERFSLILESASTNQTSMYLCASSLWGGNTEAFFGQGTRLTVV.

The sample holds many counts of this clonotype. The CDR3 sequence is CASSDRGTQPQHF. In nucleotides, the CDR3 is TGTGCCAGCAGTGACAGGGGCACTCAGCCCCAGCATTTT. The J gene is TRBJ1-5, the V gene TRBV6-1; possibly TRBD1 for D (6 bases). Germline assignment: CDR1 MNHNS and CDR2 SASEGT. V was cut by 3 bases and J by 6 bases, with 9 bases left in between. The CDR3 runs to 13 residues.